This TCR beta chain was retrieved from a study of CD8 T cells in ankylosing spondylitis (TCRdb year 2017). About the full investigation: The study set out to find disease-linked TCR variants by profiling T cell receptor beta repertoires in ankylosing spondylitis patients and healthy donors. The full study cohort was made up of 25 ankylosing spondylitis patients and 108 healthy donors. Peripheral blood was sampled, and synovial fluid was also collected from ankylosing spondylitis patients. Beyond this particular receptor, the publication reports: A TCR beta motif made up of several highly homologous amino acid variants appeared to be characteristic of blood from ankylosing spondylitis patients. The disease-linked clones had a CD8+ phenotype and were found at relatively low frequencies in peripheral blood. Some of the motif variants had been reported before in the synovial fluid and blood of reactive arthritis patients, a finding that suggests common disease-initiation mechanisms. According to the report, matched synovial fluid samples from ankylosing spondylitis patients were significantly enriched for the disease-linked clones.

The sample was run on an Illumina HiSeq 2500. Quantitative 5'-RACE with molecular barcodes was the method used to prepare the TCR beta libraries. Concerning the study's data processing: To identify disease-linked TCR variants, a new computational method was used, one built on a probabilistic model of VDJ rearrangement. Through fastp at Q25 and MiXCR, TCRdb rebuilt clones from the public reads, retaining in-frame beta chains. Rows are unified per CDR3 protein, each entry keeping the most common DNA and genes. None of the V and J calls come from the authors' own analysis; TCRdb made them. The sample data list about 160,000 distinct CDR3 sequences, and approximately 44% of these were observed just once. Jointly, the top ten make up around 15% of the sample. This clonotype was found a few times. Which antigen it targets is not known. No base quality values were provided; no much bigger clone lies one nucleotide off.

The germline V gene encodes CDR1 SGHTA and CDR2 FQGNSA. Measured from the cysteine to the phenylalanine, the CDR3 is 14 residues long. Only the CDR3 portion is preserved as DNA: 42 bases, with reading frame beginning at the first base. Trimming removed 3 bases from V and 4 bases from J; the gene matches leave 5 bases unexplained. Synovial fluid samples were matched to blood samples from the same ankylosing spondylitis patients. Sequencing was performed on synovial fluid, either unsorted or a sorted T cell fraction (not recorded which). Here the chain combines TRBV7-2 and TRBJ1-2, and 7 junction bases match TRBD1. The origin of this receptor is a male donor with ankylosing spondylitis. The CDR3 reads as follows: CASSFIHRGYGYTF. The DNA is as follows: TGTGCCAGCAGCTTTATTCACAGGGGCTATGGCTACACCTTC.